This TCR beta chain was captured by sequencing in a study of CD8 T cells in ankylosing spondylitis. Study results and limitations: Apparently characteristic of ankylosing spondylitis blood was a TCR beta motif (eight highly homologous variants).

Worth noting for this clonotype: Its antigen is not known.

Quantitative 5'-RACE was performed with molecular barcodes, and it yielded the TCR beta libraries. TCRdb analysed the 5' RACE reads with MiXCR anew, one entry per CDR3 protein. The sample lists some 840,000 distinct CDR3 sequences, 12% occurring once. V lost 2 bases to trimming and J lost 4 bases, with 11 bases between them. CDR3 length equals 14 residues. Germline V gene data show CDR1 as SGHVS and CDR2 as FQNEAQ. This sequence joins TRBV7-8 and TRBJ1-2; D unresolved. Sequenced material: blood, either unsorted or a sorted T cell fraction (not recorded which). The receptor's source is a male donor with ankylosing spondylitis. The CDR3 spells CASSLQRITYGYTF. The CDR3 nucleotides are TGTGCCAGCAGCTTACAGCGTATTACCTATGGCTACACCTTC.